Described below is a single T cell receptor (beta chain) sequence and its context. A read error may explain this, as a much larger clone is one base away. RNA transcripts gave rise to amplified TCR beta CDR3 regions. The HTBI primer set drove a first-round RT-PCR of the TCR CDR3. Each CDR3 protein gets one entry after TCRdb re-called the multiplex PCR reads with MiXCR. The sample consists of 550,000 to 650,000 distinct CDR3 sequences, more than 11% of them appearing once. This sample is drawn from a study of T cells in Graves' hyperthyroidism and ophthalmopathy. Germline values: CDR1 SNHLY, CDR2 FYNNEI. V was pared by 4 bases and J by 10 bases, with 23 bases of the junction left unmatched. The CDR3 has 18 amino acids.

The source of this sequence is a woman aged 30 to 39 with Graves' hyperthyroidism that later progressed to Graves' ophthalmopathy. The J gene is TRBJ1-2, the V gene TRBV2; 8 bases agree with TRBD1. Input material: blood. This chain's CDR3 is CASSGNRDRFLGGVSYTF. The CDR3 DNA is TGTGCCAGCAGTGGGAACCGGGACAGGTTTCTCGGAGGAGTCTCCTACACCTTC.